A selection of T cell receptor beta chains follows, all from one sample in a study of CD8 T cells in ankylosing spondylitis. TCRdb ran MiXCR on the 5' RACE reads and lists one entry per CDR3 protein. This table has 270,000 or so distinct CDR3 sequences, 18% appearing once. Sequencing used blood, either unsorted or a sorted T cell fraction (not recorded which). These receptors came from a male donor with ankylosing spondylitis or in good health (not recorded which). Both conserved end residues are part of each CDR3. The order of the fields is V gene, D gene, J gene, clone size, CDR3 DNA, CDR3 protein. D genes are given only for firm matches. Clone size is shown for a subset of rows, as once, few, many or a class of expanded clone.

V: TRBV6-5
D: -
J: TRBJ2-7
size: -
DNA: TGTGCCAGCAGTTTAGGCGGGGTAAACGAGCAGTACTTC
CDR3: CASSLGGVNEQYF

V: TRBV29-1
D: -
J: TRBJ2-7
size: few
DNA: TGCAGCGCCGGGACGGCGTCCTACGAGCAGTACTTC
CDR3: CSAGTASYEQYF

V: TRBV12-3/TRBV12-4
D: TRBD2
J: TRBJ2-2
size: few
DNA: TGTGCCGATCGCGAGCTAGCGGGGACCGGGGAGCTGTTTTTT
CDR3: CADRELAGTGELFF

V: TRBV4-3
D: -
J: TRBJ1-4
size: -
DNA: TGCGCCAGCAGCCAAGATTGGGCAGGGGCTAATGAAAAACTGTTTTTT
CDR3: CASSQDWAGANEKLFF

V: TRBV29-1
D: -
J: TRBJ1-4
size: few
DNA: TGCAGCGCATCCGGGAGCCCGAATGAAAAACTGTTTTTT
CDR3: CSASGSPNEKLFF

V: TRBV6-1
D: -
J: TRBJ2-1
size: -
DNA: TGTGCCAGCAGGCCGGACAGAGACTCCTACAATGAGCAGTTCTTC
CDR3: CASRPDRDSYNEQFF

V: TRBV29-1
D: TRBD1
J: TRBJ2-5
size: -
DNA: TGCAGCGCGACAGGGGTGGAGGAGACCCAGTACTTC
CDR3: CSATGVEETQYF

V: TRBV28
D: TRBD1
J: TRBJ2-7
size: many
DNA: TGTGCCAGCAGTCCACAATTAGGGACAGGACTGAGTACCTACGAGCAGTACTTC
CDR3: CASSPQLGTGLSTYEQYF

V: TRBV7-9
D: -
J: TRBJ2-1
size: -
DNA: TGTGCCAGCAGCTTCCCGGGGGAATTGCGGTATGAGCAGTTCTTC
CDR3: CASSFPGELRYEQFF

V: TRBV28
D: -
J: TRBJ2-1
size: -
DNA: TGTGCCAGCAGTTTGCTCGGTGAGCAGTTCTTC
CDR3: CASSLLGEQFF

V: TRBV4-1
D: -
J: TRBJ2-2
size: few
DNA: TGCGCCAGCAGCCAAGCGACTCTCTATTCTGGGGAGCTGTTTTTT
CDR3: CASSQATLYSGELFF

V: TRBV7-9
D: TRBD2
J: TRBJ2-1
size: -
DNA: TGTGCCAGCAGCCCGCCGACTAGCGGGAGGAACAATGAGCAGTTCTTC
CDR3: CASSPPTSGRNNEQFF

V: TRBV29-1
D: -
J: TRBJ1-1
size: many
DNA: TGCAGCGTTGAAGGGGCAGGGTCTGAAGCTTTCTTT
CDR3: CSVEGAGSEAFF

V: TRBV9
D: TRBD2
J: TRBJ2-5
size: -
DNA: TGTGCCAGCAGCTCCGGACTAGCGGGAGATGAGACCCAGTACTTC
CDR3: CASSSGLAGDETQYF

V: TRBV6-5
D: -
J: TRBJ2-7
size: -
DNA: TGTGCCAGCAGTTACTCCGGGTACTCCTACGAGCAGTACTTC
CDR3: CASSYSGYSYEQYF

V: TRBV13
D: TRBD2
J: TRBJ2-3
size: many
DNA: TGTGCCAGCAGCAGCGGACTAGCGGGAGAGGGAGATACGCAGTATTTT
CDR3: CASSSGLAGEGDTQYF

V: TRBV7-8
D: TRBD1
J: TRBJ2-7
size: few
DNA: TGTGCCAGCAGCTCCTCGCCCCCGACAGGGGCGGTCTACGAGCAGTACTTC
CDR3: CASSSSPPTGAVYEQYF

V: TRBV4-3
D: -
J: TRBJ2-7
size: -
DNA: TGCGCCAGCAGCCAAGATCCGGCGTCCGCTGAGGACGAGCAGTACTTC
CDR3: CASSQDPASAEDEQYF

V: TRBV7-8
D: -
J: TRBJ2-2
size: few
DNA: TGTGCCAGCAGCCCCGGATTTGGCCTAGCCTCTGACACCGGGGAGCTGTTTTTT
CDR3: CASSPGFGLASDTGELFF

V: TRBV6-5
D: TRBD2
J: TRBJ2-2
size: -
DNA: TGTGCCAGCAGTTACTCAACTAGCGGGCCTACCGGGGAGCTGTTTTTT
CDR3: CASSYSTSGPTGELFF

V: TRBV7-9
D: -
J: TRBJ2-7
size: many
DNA: TGTGCCAGCAGCCCTGAGGTTTCCTACGAGCAGTACTTC
CDR3: CASSPEVSYEQYF

V: TRBV25-1
D: -
J: TRBJ1-1
size: few
DNA: TGTGCCAGCAGTGAATGGGCAATGAACACTGAAGCTTTCTTT
CDR3: CASSEWAMNTEAFF

V: TRBV27
D: TRBD2
J: TRBJ2-1
size: few
DNA: TGTGCCAGCAGTTTATTTCCCGGGAGGGAGCAGTTCTTC
CDR3: CASSLFPGREQFF

V: TRBV20-1
D: TRBD2
J: TRBJ2-6
size: few
DNA: TGCAGTGCTAGTTCCGGGACTAGCGGGATCTCTGGGGCCAACGTCCTGACTTTC
CDR3: CSASSGTSGISGANVLTF

V: TRBV24-1
D: -
J: TRBJ2-3
size: many
DNA: TGTGCCACCAGTGAACCCCCCAAGGGGGTTGTTACGCAGTATTTT
CDR3: CATSEPPKGVVTQYF

V: TRBV4-1
D: -
J: TRBJ2-7
size: many
DNA: TGCGCCAGCAGCCCACTCGGGACAACCTACGAGCAGTACTTC
CDR3: CASSPLGTTYEQYF

V: TRBV6-1
D: TRBD2
J: TRBJ2-2
size: -
DNA: TGTGCCAGCGCCGGGAGGGACACAAACACCGGGGAGCTGTTTTTT
CDR3: CASAGRDTNTGELFF

V: TRBV4-1
D: -
J: TRBJ1-1
size: many
DNA: TGCGCCAGCAGCCAACCCGGTCGGGGGAACACTGAAGCTTTCTTT
CDR3: CASSQPGRGNTEAFF

V: TRBV25-1
D: TRBD1
J: TRBJ1-2
size: few
DNA: TGTGCCAGCAGTACCCAGACAGGGGCTGGCTACACCTTC
CDR3: CASSTQTGAGYTF

V: TRBV11-1
D: -
J: TRBJ2-1
size: -
DNA: TGTGCCAGCAGCTTCTTTGAGCAGGCTGACAATGAGCAGTTCTTC
CDR3: CASSFFEQADNEQFF

V: TRBV6-5
D: -
J: TRBJ2-1
size: many
DNA: TGTGCCAGCAGTTACGGGGCCATAGGGATCGGTGAGCAGTTCTTC
CDR3: CASSYGAIGIGEQFF

V: TRBV5-1
D: -
J: TRBJ2-1
size: many
DNA: TGCGCCAGCAGCTTGGCCCGGGGCAATGAGCAGTTCTTC
CDR3: CASSLARGNEQFF

V: TRBV6-1
D: -
J: TRBJ2-7
size: few
DNA: TGTGCCAGCAGTGAAGCGGGGACCGCAGGCTACTCCTACGAGCAGTACTTC
CDR3: CASSEAGTAGYSYEQYF

V: TRBV12-3/TRBV12-4
D: TRBD2
J: TRBJ2-1
size: -
DNA: TGTGCCAGCACCCCCCTCCCCGGGGGGGAAGCGGGAGTGATGGGTGAGCAGTTCTTC
CDR3: CASTPLPGGEAGVMGEQFF

V: TRBV6-1
D: -
J: TRBJ1-1
size: few
DNA: TGTGCCACTAAAGGCGGGAACACTGAAGCTTTCTTT
CDR3: CATKGGNTEAFF

V: TRBV11-2
D: TRBD1
J: TRBJ2-1
size: few
DNA: TGTGCCAGCAGCTCGGGACAGGGTTATGAGCAGTTCTTC
CDR3: CASSSGQGYEQFF

V: TRBV24-1
D: -
J: TRBJ2-1
size: -
DNA: TGTGCCACCAGTGATTTCAGGGGAGTCGCTGAGCAGTTCTTC
CDR3: CATSDFRGVAEQFF

V: TRBV27
D: -
J: TRBJ2-1
size: many
DNA: TGTGCCAGCAGTTCCCATTCGTCATCCTACAATGAGCAGTTCTTC
CDR3: CASSSHSSSYNEQFF

V: TRBV29-1
D: -
J: TRBJ2-2
size: few
DNA: TGCAGCGCTCGACTGGTCCAGGATCCCACCGGGGAGCTGTTTTTT
CDR3: CSARLVQDPTGELFF

V: TRBV29-1
D: -
J: TRBJ2-6
size: few
DNA: TGCAGCGTTCGTAGCTCTGGGGCCAACGTCCTGACTTTC
CDR3: CSVRSSGANVLTF

V: TRBV7-8
D: -
J: TRBJ2-3
size: many
DNA: TGTGCCAGCAGCTCGGACACTAATACGCAGTATTTT
CDR3: CASSSDTNTQYF

V: TRBV7-3
D: -
J: TRBJ2-1
size: few
DNA: TGTGCCAGCAGCCCCCCCCGTGAGGGAGTGGACTACAATGAGCAGTTCTTC
CDR3: CASSPPREGVDYNEQFF

V: TRBV12-3/TRBV12-4
D: TRBD1
J: TRBJ2-5
size: -
DNA: TGTGCCAGCAGTCGGACAGGACTGGGGACCCAGTACTTC
CDR3: CASSRTGLGTQYF

V: TRBV29-1
D: TRBD1
J: TRBJ2-7
size: -
DNA: TGCAGCGTGTTGGACAGGGCGAGCTACGAGCAGTACTTC
CDR3: CSVLDRASYEQYF

V: TRBV4-3
D: -
J: TRBJ2-3
size: few
DNA: TGCGCCAGCAGCCAAGGGACGGGCACAGATACGCAGTATTTT
CDR3: CASSQGTGTDTQYF

V: TRBV6-1
D: -
J: TRBJ2-7
size: -
DNA: TGTGCCAGCAGGCACAGGGAAACCTACGAGCAGTACTTC
CDR3: CASRHRETYEQYF

V: TRBV5-1
D: -
J: TRBJ1-1
size: few
DNA: TGCGCCAGCAGCTTGGACAGGAACACTGAAGCTTTCTTT
CDR3: CASSLDRNTEAFF

V: TRBV5-1
D: TRBD1
J: TRBJ2-5
size: few
DNA: TGCGCCAGCAGCTTGTATGGGACAGGGGAGGTGACCCAGTACTTC
CDR3: CASSLYGTGEVTQYF

V: TRBV6-5
D: TRBD1
J: TRBJ1-4
size: few
DNA: TGTGCCAGCAGTTGGACAGGGATTGTTCGTGAAAAACTGTTTTTT
CDR3: CASSWTGIVREKLFF

V: TRBV27
D: TRBD1
J: TRBJ2-7
size: -
DNA: TGTGCCAGCAGTTCGGGACAGAGCAGCTCCTACGAGCAGTACTTC
CDR3: CASSSGQSSSYEQYF

V: TRBV4-1
D: -
J: TRBJ2-1
size: -
DNA: TGCGCCAGCAGCCAAGCACAATCCGGGGCCGACAATGAGCAGTTCTTC
CDR3: CASSQAQSGADNEQFF

V: TRBV7-3
D: TRBD2
J: TRBJ2-3
size: once
DNA: TGTGCCAGCAGCCTCATTAGCGGGAGTGAGATAGATACGCAGTATTTT
CDR3: CASSLISGSEIDTQYF

V: TRBV5-5
D: -
J: TRBJ1-4
size: -
DNA: TGTGCCAGCAGCTTGGGACCAAGTATTGAAAAACTGTTTTTT
CDR3: CASSLGPSIEKLFF

V: TRBV28
D: TRBD2
J: TRBJ2-1
size: -
DNA: TGTGCCAGCAGTAAGATAGCGGGGGGGAATGAGCAGTTCTTC
CDR3: CASSKIAGGNEQFF

V: TRBV27
D: TRBD2
J: TRBJ2-7
size: -
DNA: TGTGCCAGCAGTTTGAGTGCTAGCGGATCTTACGAGCAGTACTTC
CDR3: CASSLSASGSYEQYF

V: TRBV12-3/TRBV12-4
D: TRBD1
J: TRBJ2-7
size: few
DNA: TGTGCCAGCAGTTCGGACAGGGTGAGCTCCTACGAGCAGTACTTC
CDR3: CASSSDRVSSYEQYF

V: TRBV4-3
D: TRBD2
J: TRBJ2-1
size: few
DNA: TGCGCCAGCAGCCAAGATTCTAGCGGTTTAAGCTCCTACAATGAGCAGTTCTTC
CDR3: CASSQDSSGLSSYNEQFF

V: TRBV10-3
D: TRBD2
J: TRBJ2-7
size: few
DNA: TGTGCCGTTACCGGGACTAAAGACTACGAGCAGTACTTC
CDR3: CAVTGTKDYEQYF

V: TRBV12-3/TRBV12-4
D: TRBD1
J: TRBJ1-4
size: many
DNA: TGTGCCAGCAGTCCAGGGGGCCCTACTAATGAAAAACTGTTTTTT
CDR3: CASSPGGPTNEKLFF

V: TRBV11-2
D: -
J: TRBJ2-7
size: few
DNA: TGTGCCAGCAGCTTCCCGTCCACGGGGGCCTACGAGCAGTACTTC
CDR3: CASSFPSTGAYEQYF